This TCR beta chain was observed in a study of regulatory dendritic cells for organ transplantation. Overall study: Day 6 dendritic cell cultures were stimulated with LPS. Study-wide findings and caveats: Mature dendritic cells appeared to drive more memory CD8+ clonal expansion than regulatory ones. The most alloreactive TCR clonotypes were found in resting memory CD8+ cells.

Allogeneic regulatory or mature dendritic cells were co-cultured for about 5 days with CFSE-labeled sorted T cells at 1:10. Memory T cells were CD45RO+, naive were CD45RA+, sorted by FACS. Only in-frame clones appear in the TCRdb table, and some are missing; sequencing was by immunoSEQ multiplex PCR. The sample lists about 21,000 clones; less than 90% were seen once. Germline loops: CDR1 LGHNA, CDR2 YNFKEQ. The V end was cut by 4 bases, the J end by 3 bases, with 21 bases between. The CDR3 covers 18 residues. This clone was counted between two and nine times. What it binds is not known. This receptor was taken from a human donor in good health. Sequences were obtained from naive CD4+ T cells from blood cultured with dendritic cells. The subset: CD45RA+ naive T cells. This chain connects TRBV4-2 to TRBJ1-4; D unresolved. The DNA for the CDR3 is TGTGCCAGCAGCCCTCGTGGCCAGGTCCCTTCGGCTAATGAAAAACTGTTTTTT. Protein: CASSPRGQVPSANEKLFF.